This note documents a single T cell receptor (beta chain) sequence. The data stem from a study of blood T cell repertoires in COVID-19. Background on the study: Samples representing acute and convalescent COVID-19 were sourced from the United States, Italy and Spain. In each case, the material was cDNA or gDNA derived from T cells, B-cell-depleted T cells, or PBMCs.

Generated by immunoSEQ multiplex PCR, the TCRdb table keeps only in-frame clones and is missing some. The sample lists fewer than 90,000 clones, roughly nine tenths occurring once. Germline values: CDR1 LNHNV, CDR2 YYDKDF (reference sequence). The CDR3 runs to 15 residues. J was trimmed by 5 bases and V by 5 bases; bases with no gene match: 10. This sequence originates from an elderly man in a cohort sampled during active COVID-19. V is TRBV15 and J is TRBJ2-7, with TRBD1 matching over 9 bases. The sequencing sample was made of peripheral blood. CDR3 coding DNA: TGTGCCACCAGCGGGCTGGGACAGGGTATAAACGAGCAGTACTTC. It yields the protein CATSGLGQGINEQYF.